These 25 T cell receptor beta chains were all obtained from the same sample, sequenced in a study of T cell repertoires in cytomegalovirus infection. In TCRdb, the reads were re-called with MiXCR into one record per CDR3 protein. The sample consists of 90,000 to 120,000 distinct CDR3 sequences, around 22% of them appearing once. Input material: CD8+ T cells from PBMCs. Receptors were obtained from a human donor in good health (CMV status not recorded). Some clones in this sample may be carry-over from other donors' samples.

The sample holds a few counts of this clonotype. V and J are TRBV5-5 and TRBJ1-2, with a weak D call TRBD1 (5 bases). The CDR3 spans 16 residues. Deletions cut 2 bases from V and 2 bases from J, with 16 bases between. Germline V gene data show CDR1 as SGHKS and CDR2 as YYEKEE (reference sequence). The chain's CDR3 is CASSFQGTSANYGYTF. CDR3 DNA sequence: TGTGCCAGCAGCTTTCAAGGGACCTCCGCAAACTATGGCTACACCTTC.

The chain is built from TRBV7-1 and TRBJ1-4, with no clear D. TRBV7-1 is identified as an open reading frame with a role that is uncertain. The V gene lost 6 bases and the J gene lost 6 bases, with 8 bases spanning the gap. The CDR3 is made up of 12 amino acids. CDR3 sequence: CASRGRDEKLFF. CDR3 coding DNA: TGTGCCAGCAGGGGCCGGGATGAAAAACTGTTTTTT.

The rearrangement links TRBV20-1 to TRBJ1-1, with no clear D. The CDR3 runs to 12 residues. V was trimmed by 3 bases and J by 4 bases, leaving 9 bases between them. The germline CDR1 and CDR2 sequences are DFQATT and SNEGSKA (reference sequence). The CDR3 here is CSASEGGTEAFF. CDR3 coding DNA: TGCAGTGCTAGTGAGGGAGGCACTGAAGCTTTCTTT.

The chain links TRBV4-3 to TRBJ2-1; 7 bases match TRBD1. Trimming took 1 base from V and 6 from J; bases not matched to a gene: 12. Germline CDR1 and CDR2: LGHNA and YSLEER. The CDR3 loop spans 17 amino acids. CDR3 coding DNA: TGCGCCAGCAGCCAAGTAGCATCCGGGACAGCAAGCAATGAGCAGTTCTTC. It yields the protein CASSQVASGTASNEQFF.

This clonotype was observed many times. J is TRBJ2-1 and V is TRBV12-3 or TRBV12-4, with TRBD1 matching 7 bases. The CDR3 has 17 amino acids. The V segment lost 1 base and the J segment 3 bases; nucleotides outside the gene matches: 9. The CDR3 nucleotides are TGTGCCAGCAGTTTAGGAGGCCCGGGACAGAGCTACAATGAGCAGTTCTTC. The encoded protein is CASSLGGPGQSYNEQFF.

DNA for the CDR3: TGTGCCAGCAGTTTAAACCGGGACAGGGGGACCTACGAGCAGTACTTC. Protein: CASSLNRDRGTYEQYF. The chain employs TRBV28 and TRBJ2-7; 11 nucleotides match TRBD1. V shed 2 bases, J shed 2 bases, and the junction held 5 bases outside the gene matches. The CDR3 is 16 amino acids. Germline V gives CDR1 MDHEN, CDR2 SYDVKM.

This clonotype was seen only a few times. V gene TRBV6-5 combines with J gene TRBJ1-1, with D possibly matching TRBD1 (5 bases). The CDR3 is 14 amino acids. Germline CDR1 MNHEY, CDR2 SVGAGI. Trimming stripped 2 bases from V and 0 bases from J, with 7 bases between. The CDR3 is CASSYTTVNTEAFF. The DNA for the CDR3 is TGTGCCAGCAGTTACACGACAGTGAACACTGAAGCTTTCTTT.

The CDR3 nucleotides read TGTGCCAGCAGTGAGACCGGGACAGGGTCGGGGGAGCAGTACTTC. Translated, it gives CASSETGTGSGEQYF. The chain joins TRBV2 to TRBJ2-7; 9 bases fit TRBD1. Trimming removed 3 bases from V and 7 bases from J; junction bases left unmatched: 10. This CDR3 has 15 residues. Germline CDR1 is SNHLY and CDR2 is FYNNEI. The complete variable domain, with remaining parts taken from reference TRBV2 and TRBJ2-7, reads EPEVTQTPSHQVTQMGQEVILRCVPISNHLYFYWYRQILGQKVEFLVSFYNNEISEKSEIFDDQFSVERPDGSNFTLKIRSTKLEDSAMYFCASSETGTGSGEQYFGPGTRLTVT.

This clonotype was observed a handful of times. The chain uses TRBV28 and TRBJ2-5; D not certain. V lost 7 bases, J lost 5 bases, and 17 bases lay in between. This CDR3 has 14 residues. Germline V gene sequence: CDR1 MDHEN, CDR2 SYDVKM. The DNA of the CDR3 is TGTGCCAGCATCAAAACGAGAGGAAGTGAGACCCAGTACTTC. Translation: CASIKTRGSETQYF.

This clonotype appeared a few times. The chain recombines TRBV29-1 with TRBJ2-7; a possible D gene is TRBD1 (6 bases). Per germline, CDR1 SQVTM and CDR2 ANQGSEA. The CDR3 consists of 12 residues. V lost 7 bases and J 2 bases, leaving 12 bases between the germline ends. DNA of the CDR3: TGCAGCGCCCGGCAGGGGACCTACGAGCAGTACTTC. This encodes CSARQGTYEQYF.

CDR3 sequence: CASSYPPSGSSYEQYF. CDR3 DNA sequence: TGTGCCAGCAGTTATCCTCCTAGCGGGAGTTCCTACGAGCAGTACTTC. The chain is built from TRBV28 and TRBJ2-7, with 10 bases that match TRBD2. The germline V gene has CDR1 MDHEN and CDR2 SYDVKM. The CDR3 covers 16 residues. Trimming cost V 4 bases and J 1 base; bases outside gene matches: 7.

CDR3 region: CASSYSSGYQETQYF. CDR3 DNA sequence: TGTGCCAGCAGTTACTCGAGCGGTTACCAAGAGACCCAGTACTTC. The chain is built from TRBV6-5 and TRBJ2-5; possibly TRBD2 for D (5 bases). V gave up 0 bases and J gave up 0 bases, with 8 bases separating them. The germline V gene has CDR1 MNHEY and CDR2 SVGAGI. The CDR3 length is 15 residues.

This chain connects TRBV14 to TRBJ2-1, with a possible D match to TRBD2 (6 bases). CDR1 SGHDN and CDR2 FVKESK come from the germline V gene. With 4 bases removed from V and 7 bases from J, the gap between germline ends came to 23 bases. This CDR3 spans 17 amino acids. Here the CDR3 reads CASSLRPGTSLGNEQFF. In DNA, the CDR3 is TGTGCCAGCAGCCTCCGCCCAGGGACTTCCCTAGGGAATGAGCAGTTCTTC.

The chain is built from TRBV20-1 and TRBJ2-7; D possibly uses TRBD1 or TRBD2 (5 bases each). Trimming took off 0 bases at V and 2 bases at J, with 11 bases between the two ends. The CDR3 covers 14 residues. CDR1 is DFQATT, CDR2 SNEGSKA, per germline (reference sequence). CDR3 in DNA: TGCAGTGCTAGAGATGGGGGTGGGGCCTACGAGCAGTACTTC. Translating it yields CSARDGGGAYEQYF.

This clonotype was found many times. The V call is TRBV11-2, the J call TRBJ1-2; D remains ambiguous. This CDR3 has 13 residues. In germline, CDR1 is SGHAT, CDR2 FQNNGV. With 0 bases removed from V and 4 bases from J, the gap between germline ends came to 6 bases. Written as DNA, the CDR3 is TGTGCCAGCAGCTTAGAGGGGTCCTATGGCTACACCTTC. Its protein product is CASSLEGSYGYTF.

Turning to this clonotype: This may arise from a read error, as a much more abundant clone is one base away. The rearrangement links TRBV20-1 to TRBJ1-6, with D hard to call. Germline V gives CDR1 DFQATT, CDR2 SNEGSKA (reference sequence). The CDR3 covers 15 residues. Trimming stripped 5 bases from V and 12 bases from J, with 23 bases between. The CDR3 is CSAQTTQHVMLPLHF. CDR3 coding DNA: TGCAGTGCTCAGACGACCCAGCACGTGATGTTACCCCTCCACTTT.

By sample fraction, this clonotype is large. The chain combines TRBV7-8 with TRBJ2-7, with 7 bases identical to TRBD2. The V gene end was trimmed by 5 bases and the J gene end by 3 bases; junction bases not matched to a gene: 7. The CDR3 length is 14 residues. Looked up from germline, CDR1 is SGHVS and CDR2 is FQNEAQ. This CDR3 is CASSPGASGYEQYF. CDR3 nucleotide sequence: TGTGCCAGCAGCCCCGGGGCTAGCGGCTACGAGCAGTACTTC. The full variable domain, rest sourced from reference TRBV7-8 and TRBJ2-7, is GAGVSQSPRYKVAKRGQDVALRCDPISGHVSLFWYQQALGQGPEFLTYFQNEAQLDKSGLPSDRFFAERPEGSVSTLKIQRTQQEDSAVYLCASSPGASGYEQYFGPGTRLTVT.

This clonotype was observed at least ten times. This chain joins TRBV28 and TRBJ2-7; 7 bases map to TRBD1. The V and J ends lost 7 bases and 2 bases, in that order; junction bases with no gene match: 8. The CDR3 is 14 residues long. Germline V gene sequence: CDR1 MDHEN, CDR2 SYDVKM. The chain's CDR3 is CASTPTGTPYEQYF. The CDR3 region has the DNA TGTGCCAGCACCCCGACAGGGACCCCCTACGAGCAGTACTTC.

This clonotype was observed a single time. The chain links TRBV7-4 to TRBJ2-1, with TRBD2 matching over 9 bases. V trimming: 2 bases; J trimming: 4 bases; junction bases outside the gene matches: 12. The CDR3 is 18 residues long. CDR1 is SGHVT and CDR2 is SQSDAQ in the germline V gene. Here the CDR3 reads CASSLRREGRSSYNEQFF. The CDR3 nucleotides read TGTGCCAGCAGCTTACGGCGGGAGGGGCGGTCGAGTTACAATGAGCAGTTCTTC.

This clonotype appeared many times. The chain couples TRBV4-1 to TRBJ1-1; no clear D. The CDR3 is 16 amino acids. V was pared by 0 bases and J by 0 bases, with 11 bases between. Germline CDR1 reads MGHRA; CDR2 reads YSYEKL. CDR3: CASSQDHGQMNTEAFF. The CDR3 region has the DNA TGCGCCAGCAGCCAAGATCATGGGCAGATGAACACTGAAGCTTTCTTT.

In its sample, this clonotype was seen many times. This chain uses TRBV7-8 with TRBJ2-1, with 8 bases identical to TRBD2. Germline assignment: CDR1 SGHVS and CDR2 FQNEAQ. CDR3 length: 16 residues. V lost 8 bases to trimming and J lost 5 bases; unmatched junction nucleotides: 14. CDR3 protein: CASCHSAGDTNNEQFF. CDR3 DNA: TGTGCCAGCTGCCACTCAGCGGGAGATACTAACAATGAGCAGTTCTTC.

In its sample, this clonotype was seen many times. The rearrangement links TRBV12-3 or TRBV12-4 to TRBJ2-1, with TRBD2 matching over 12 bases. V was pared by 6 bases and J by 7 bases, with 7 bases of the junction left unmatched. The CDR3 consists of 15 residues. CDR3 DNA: TGTGCCAGCAGCTGGGACCTAGCGGGAGGGAATGAGCAGTTCTTC. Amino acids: CASSWDLAGGNEQFF.

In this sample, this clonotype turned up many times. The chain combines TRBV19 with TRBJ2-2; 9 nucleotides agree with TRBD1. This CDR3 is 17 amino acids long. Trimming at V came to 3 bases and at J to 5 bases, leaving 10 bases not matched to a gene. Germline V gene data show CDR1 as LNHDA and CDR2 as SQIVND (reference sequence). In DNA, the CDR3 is TGTGCCAGTAGTATTTACTATCGGGACAGGGAAACCGGGGAGCTGTTTTTT. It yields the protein CASSIYYRDRETGELFF.

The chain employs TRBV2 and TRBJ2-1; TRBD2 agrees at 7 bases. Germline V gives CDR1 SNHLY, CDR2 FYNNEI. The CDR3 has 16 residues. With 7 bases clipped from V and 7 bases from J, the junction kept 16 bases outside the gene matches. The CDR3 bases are TGTGCCAGCATGGGGATTCGGGGAGGGCCTACAAATGAGCAGTTCTTC. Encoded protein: CASMGIRGGPTNEQFF. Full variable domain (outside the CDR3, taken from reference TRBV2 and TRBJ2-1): EPEVTQTPSHQVTQMGQEVILRCVPISNHLYFYWYRQILGQKVEFLVSFYNNEISEKSEIFDDQFSVERPDGSNFTLKIRSTKLEDSAMYFCASMGIRGGPTNEQFFGPGTRLTVL.

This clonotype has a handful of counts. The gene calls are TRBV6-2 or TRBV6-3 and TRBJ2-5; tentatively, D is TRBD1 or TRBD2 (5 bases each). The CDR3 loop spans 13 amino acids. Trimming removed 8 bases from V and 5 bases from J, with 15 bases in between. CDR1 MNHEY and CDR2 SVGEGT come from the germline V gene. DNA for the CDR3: TGTGCCAGCGCAGGGCTCGGGAAGGAGACCCAGTACTTC. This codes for CASAGLGKETQYF.